This TCR beta chain was obtained from a study of T cells in Graves' hyperthyroidism and ophthalmopathy. General observations from the study: Most clonotypes expanded in thyroid above 0.001 were likewise present in blood. Before onset, by a median of around six months, the model predicted ophthalmopathy.

Germline CDR1 SGHRS, CDR2 YFSETQ. Trimming cost V 0 bases and J 1 base, with 8 bases left between them. This CDR3 contains 15 residues. This clonotype has a count of ten or more. Its antigen is undetermined. The TCR beta CDR3 regions underwent amplification using RNA transcripts as the source. First-round RT-PCR targeting the TCR CDR3 was performed with the HTBI primer set. Each CDR3 protein is one row after TCRdb ran MiXCR on the multiplex PCR reads. Counted here are approximately 420,000 distinct CDR3 sequences, approximately 13% occurring once; the ten biggest clones make up 5.3%. Diagnoses rested on clinical symptoms, serum thyroxine and TRAb, thyroid ultrasound and orbital computed tomography.

Material for sequencing was blood. The rearrangement joins TRBV5-1 to TRBJ2-1; possible D gene TRBD2, 5 bases. The source is a woman aged 18-29 years with Graves' hyperthyroidism. CDR3: CASSLAGISYNEQFF. The DNA of the CDR3 is TGCGCCAGCAGCTTGGCCGGGATATCCTACAATGAGCAGTTCTTC.